The subject of this entry is one T cell receptor (beta chain). Antigen: not known. The germline V and J ends were trimmed by 0 bases and 1 base, with 5 bases remaining between them. The CDR3 consists of 14 residues. Germline CDR1 is MNHEY and CDR2 is SVGAGI. These data come from a study of blood T cells in healthy people across ages. At the level of the study: The capture of about one barcoded beta molecule per two T cells was achieved by template switching.

General study findings and limits: Donors of long life had a larger count of naive CD4+ cells and greater diversity than aged donors.

Using a J-beta primer mix together with a sample-barcoded 5' primer, a second PCR was run for about 7 to 12 cycles. TCRdb reprocessed the 5' RACE reads via MiXCR and lists one record per CDR3 protein. In the table there are more than 650,000 distinct CDR3 sequences, 20% to 30% of which are singletons. Donors were healthy Caucasian individuals from Russia aged roughly 6 to 90. In addition, the sample was reused for a study of T cells of mothers and their children.

This chain joins TRBV6-5 and TRBJ2-3, with a weak D call TRBD1 (5 bases). The source material was blood. This clonotype originated in a boy aged 10-17 years in good health. As DNA, the CDR3 is TGTGCCAGCAGTTACTCCAGGGGCACAGATACGCAGTATTTT. Protein product: CASSYSRGTDTQYF.